This T cell receptor (beta chain) is drawn from a study of T cells in Graves' hyperthyroidism and ophthalmopathy. Study observations and caveats: The blood repertoire included most of the expanded thyroid clonotypes above 0.001.

CDR3 length: 13 amino acids. Deletions cut 0 bases from V and 7 bases from J, with 13 bases between. Germline V CDR1 and CDR2: GTSNPN, SVGIG (reference sequence). This clonotype was recorded at least ten times. Its antigen is not known. Patients were aged 18 to 65, had disease duration under 2 months, and had newly diagnosed hyperthyroidism. Together with thyroid ultrasound, orbital computed tomography, serum thyroxine and TRAb, clinical symptoms were used for diagnoses. Amplified TCR beta CDR3 regions derived from RNA transcripts. Researchers ran a first-round RT-PCR on the TCR CDR3 using the HTBI primer set. TCRdb reprocessed the multiplex PCR reads with MiXCR, giving one entry per CDR3 protein. The data contain roughly 300,000 distinct CDR3 sequences, about 21% of them singletons.

The material sequenced was blood. This rearrangement joins TRBV30 to TRBJ2-7; D might be TRBD2 (6 bases). This sequence originates from a woman between 45 and 60 years old with Graves' hyperthyroidism. The CDR3 DNA reads as TGTGCCTGGAGTGTACTGAGAGGGAGGGAGCAGTACTTC. It codes for CAWSVLRGREQYF.